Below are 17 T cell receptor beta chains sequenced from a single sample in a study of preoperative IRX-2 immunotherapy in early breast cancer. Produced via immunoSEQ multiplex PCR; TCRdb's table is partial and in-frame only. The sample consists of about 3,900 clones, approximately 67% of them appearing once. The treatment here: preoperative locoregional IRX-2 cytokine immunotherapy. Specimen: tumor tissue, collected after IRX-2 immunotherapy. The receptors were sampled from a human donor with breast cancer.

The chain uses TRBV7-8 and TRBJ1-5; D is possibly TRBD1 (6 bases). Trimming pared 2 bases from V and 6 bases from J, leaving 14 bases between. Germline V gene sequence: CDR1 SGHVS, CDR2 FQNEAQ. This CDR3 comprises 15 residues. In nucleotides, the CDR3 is TGTGCCAGCAGCTTACAACCGGGGGGCTTTCAGCCCCAGCATTTT. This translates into CASSLQPGGFQPQHF. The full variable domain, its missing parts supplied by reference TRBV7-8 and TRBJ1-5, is GAGVSQSPRYKVAKRGQDVALRCDPISGHVSLFWYQQALGQGPEFLTYFQNEAQLDKSGLPSDRFFAERPEGSVSTLKIQRTQQEDSAVYLCASSLQPGGFQPQHFGDGTRLSIL.

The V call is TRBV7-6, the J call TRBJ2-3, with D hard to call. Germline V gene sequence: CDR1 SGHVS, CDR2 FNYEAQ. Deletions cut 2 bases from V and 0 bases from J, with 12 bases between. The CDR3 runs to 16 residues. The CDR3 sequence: CASSLSNGVSTDTQYF. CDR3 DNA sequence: TGTGCCAGCAGCTTATCAAATGGGGTGAGCACAGATACGCAGTATTTT. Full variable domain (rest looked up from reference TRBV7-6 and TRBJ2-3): GAGVSQSPRYKVTKRGQDVALRCDPISGHVSLYWYRQALGQGPEFLTYFNYEAQQDKSGLPNDRFSAERPEGSISTLTIQRTEQRDSAMYRCASSLSNGVSTDTQYFGPGTRLTVL.

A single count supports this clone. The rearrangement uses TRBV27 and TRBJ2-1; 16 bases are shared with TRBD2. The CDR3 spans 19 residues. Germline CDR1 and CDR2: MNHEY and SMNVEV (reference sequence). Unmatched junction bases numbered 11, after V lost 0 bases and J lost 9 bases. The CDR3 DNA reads TGTGCCAGCAGTTTATCGTGGGGGACCGGGACTAGCGGGAGGGGTGAGCAGTTCTTC. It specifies CASSLSWGTGTSGRGEQFF.

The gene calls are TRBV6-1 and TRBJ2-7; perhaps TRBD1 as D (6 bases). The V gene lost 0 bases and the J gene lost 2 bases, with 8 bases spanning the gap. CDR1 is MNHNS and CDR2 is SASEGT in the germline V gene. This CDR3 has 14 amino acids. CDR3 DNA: TGTGCCAGCAGTGAAGCGGGACAAACCTACGAGCAGTACTTC. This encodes CASSEAGQTYEQYF.

The CDR3 DNA is TGTGCCAGTAGTATTAGCAGGGGACCTGCCTACGAGCAGTACTTC. Protein product: CASSISRGPAYEQYF. The chain recombines TRBV19 with TRBJ2-7; possibly TRBD1 for D (6 bases). CDR1 LNHDA and CDR2 SQIVND come from the germline V gene (reference sequence). This CDR3 has 15 residues. V was pared by 3 bases and J by 2 bases, with 14 bases between.

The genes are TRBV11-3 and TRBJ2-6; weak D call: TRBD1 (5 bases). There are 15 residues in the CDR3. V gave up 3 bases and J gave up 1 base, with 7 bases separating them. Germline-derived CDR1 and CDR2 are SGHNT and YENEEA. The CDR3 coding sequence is TGTGCCAGCAGCTTTCGACAGTCTGGGGCCAACGTCCTGACTTTC. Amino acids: CASSFRQSGANVLTF.

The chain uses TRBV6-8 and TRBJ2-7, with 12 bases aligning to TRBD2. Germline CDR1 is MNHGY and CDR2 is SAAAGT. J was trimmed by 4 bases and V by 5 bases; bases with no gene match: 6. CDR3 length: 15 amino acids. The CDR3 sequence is CASSPTSGSQYEQYF. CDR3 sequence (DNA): TGTGCCAGCAGTCCGACTAGCGGGAGTCAGTACGAGCAGTACTTC.

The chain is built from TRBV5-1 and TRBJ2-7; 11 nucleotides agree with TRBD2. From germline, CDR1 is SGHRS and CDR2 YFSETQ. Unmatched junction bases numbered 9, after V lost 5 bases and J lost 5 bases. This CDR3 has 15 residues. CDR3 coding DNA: TGCGCCAGCAGGCCTACTAGCGGGAGTCTCCACGAGCAGTACTTC. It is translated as CASRPTSGSLHEQYF.

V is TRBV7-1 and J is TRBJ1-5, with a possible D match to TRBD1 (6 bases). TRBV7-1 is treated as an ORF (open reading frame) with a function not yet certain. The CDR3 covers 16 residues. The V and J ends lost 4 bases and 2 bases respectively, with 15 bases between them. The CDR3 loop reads CASSLIGDNRNQPQHF. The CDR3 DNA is TGTGCCAGCAGCTTAATTGGGGACAATCGCAATCAGCCCCAGCATTTT.

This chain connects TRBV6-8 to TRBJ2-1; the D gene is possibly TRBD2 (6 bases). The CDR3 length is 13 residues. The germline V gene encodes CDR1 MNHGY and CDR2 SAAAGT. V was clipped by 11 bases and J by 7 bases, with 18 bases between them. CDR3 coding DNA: TGTGCCGCACAATGGGCAGGGAGGAATGAGCAGTTCTTC. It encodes CAAQWAGRNEQFF.

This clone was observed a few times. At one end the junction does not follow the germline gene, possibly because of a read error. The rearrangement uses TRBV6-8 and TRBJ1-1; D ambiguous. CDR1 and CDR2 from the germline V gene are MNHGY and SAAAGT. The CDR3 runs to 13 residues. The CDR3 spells CASSDSAVTEAFF. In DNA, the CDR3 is TGTGCCAGCAGTGACTCCGCCGTTACGGAAGCTTTCTTT.

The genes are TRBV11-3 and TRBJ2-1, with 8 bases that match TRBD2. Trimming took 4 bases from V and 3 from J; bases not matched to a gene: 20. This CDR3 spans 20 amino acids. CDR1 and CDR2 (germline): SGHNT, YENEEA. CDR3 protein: CASSSPRWSGSKEDYNEQFF. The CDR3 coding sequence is TGTGCCAGCAGCTCTCCCCGTTGGAGCGGGAGTAAGGAGGACTACAATGAGCAGTTCTTC.

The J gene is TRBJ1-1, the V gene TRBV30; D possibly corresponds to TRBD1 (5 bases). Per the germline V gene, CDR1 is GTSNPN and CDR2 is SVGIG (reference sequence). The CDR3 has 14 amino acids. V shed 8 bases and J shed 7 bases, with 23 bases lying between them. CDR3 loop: CASSLGVGGFEAFF. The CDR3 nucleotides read TGTGCCAGCAGCTTGGGCGTTGGGGGTTTTGAAGCTTTCTTT.

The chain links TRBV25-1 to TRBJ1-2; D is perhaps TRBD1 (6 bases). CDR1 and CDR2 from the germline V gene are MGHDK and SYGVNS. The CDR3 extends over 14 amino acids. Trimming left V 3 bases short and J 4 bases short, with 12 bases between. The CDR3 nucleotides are TGTGCCAGCAGTGACACTACAGGGTTCTATGGCTACACCTTC. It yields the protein CASSDTTGFYGYTF.

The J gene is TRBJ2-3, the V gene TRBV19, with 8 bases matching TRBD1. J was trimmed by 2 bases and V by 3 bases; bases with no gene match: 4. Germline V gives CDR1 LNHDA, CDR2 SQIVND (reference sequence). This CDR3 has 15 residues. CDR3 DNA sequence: TGTGCCAGTAGTATTCCGGGACAGGTCACAGATACGCAGTATTTT. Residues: CASSIPGQVTDTQYF.

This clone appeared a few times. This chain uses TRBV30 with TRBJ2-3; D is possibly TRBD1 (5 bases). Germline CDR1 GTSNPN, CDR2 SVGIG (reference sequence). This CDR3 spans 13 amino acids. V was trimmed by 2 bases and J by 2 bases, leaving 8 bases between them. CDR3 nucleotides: TGTGCCTGGAGTCGACAGTACACAGATACGCAGTATTTT. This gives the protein CAWSRQYTDTQYF.

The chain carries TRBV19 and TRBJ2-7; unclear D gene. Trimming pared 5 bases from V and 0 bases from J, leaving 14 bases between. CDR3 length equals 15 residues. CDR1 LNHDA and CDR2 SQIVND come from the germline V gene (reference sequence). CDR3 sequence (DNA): TGTGCCAGTAGTTCCCCAAATAGGGCCTCCTACGAGCAGTACTTC. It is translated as CASSSPNRASYEQYF.